This T cell receptor (beta chain) was documented in a study of early stage breast cancer tumors. The CDR3 contains 13 residues. V gave up 6 bases and J gave up 7 bases, with 13 bases separating them. Germline loops: CDR1 MDHEN, CDR2 SYDVKM. Each sample had two DNA replicates, 0.5 ug blood or 1.5 ug tissue. Some clones are missing from TCRdb's copy, which holds only in-frame ones; the method was immunoSEQ multiplex PCR. Here the sample spans 25,000 to 30,000 clones, 80% being singletons. This sequence originates from a person aged 55-75 years with breast cancer. The gene calls are TRBV28 and TRBJ1-5, with D maybe TRBD1 (5 bases). The source material was blood. CDR3 region: CASRGTGGQPQHF. The DNA for the CDR3 is TGTGCCAGCAGAGGCACAGGAGGGCAGCCCCAGCATTTT.